This T cell receptor beta chain is from a study of T cell changes during pregnancy in multiple sclerosis. Produced via immunoSEQ multiplex PCR; TCRdb's table is partial and in-frame only. The sample contains 80,000 or so clones, 90% to 95% of which appear only once. Trimming at V came to 4 bases and at J to 3 bases, leaving 3 bases not matched to a gene. The germline V gene encodes CDR1 SGHRS and CDR2 YFSETQ. The CDR3 is 14 residues long. The sequencing used peripheral blood, collected before pregnancy. The sequence was collected from a female donor with multiple sclerosis, enrolled in a pregnancy study. The chain combines TRBV5-1 with TRBJ1-4; 7 bases fit TRBD1. The DNA for the CDR3 is TGCGCCAGCAGCCGGGACAGTTCTAATGAAAAACTGTTTTTT. Encoded protein: CASSRDSSNEKLFF.